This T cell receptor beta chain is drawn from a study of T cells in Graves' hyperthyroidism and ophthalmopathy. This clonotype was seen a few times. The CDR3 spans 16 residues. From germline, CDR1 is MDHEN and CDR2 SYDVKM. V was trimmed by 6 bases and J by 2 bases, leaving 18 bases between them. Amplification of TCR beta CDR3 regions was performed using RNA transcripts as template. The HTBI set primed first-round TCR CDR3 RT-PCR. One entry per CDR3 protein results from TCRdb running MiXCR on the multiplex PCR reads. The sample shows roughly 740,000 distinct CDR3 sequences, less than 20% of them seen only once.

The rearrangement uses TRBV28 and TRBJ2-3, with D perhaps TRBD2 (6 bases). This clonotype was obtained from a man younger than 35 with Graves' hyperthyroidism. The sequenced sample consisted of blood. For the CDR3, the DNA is TGTGCCAGCAGCCCCTTATCTAGCGCGAACACAGATACGCAGTATTTT. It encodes CASSPLSSANTDTQYF.